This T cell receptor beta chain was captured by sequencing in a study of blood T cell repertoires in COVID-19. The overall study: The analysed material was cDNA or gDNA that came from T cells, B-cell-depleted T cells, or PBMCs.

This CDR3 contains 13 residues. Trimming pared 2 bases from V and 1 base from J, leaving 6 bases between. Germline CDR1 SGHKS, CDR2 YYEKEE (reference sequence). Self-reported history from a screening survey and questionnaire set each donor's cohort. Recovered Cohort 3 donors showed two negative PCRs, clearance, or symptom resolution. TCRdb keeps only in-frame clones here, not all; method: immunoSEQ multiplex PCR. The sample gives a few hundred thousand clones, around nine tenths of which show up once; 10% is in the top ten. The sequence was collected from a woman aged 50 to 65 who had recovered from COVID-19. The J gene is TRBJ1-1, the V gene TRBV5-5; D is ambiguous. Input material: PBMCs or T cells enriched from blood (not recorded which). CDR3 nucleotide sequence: TGTGCCAGCAGCTTCATTCCGAACACTGAAGCTTTCTTT. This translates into CASSFIPNTEAFF.